This entry lists 30 T cell receptor beta chains sequenced from one sample in a study of cytomegalovirus exposure and HLA in healthy donors. With 60 Vbeta and 13 Jbeta primers, the PCR was carried out. Here immunoSEQ multiplex PCR was the method, and the copy in TCRdb shows in-frame clones only, minus some. In the table there are 170,000 or so clones, around four fifths of which are singletons. Sequenced input: PBMCs. All receptors come from a girl aged 10-17 years in good health and CMV-seropositive.

The chain carries TRBV27 and TRBJ1-6; perhaps TRBD1 as D (5 bases). The V end lost 3 bases, the J end lost 14 bases, and 17 bases lay between the germline ends. CDR1 and CDR2 from the germline V gene are MNHEY and SMNVEV (reference sequence). The CDR3 has 14 residues. The CDR3 bases are TGTGCCAGCAGTTTTTTGGGGGGACTGTCAGCCCTCCACTTT. Translation: CASSFLGGLSALHF.

The chain has TRBV27 and TRBJ1-5; D gene ambiguous. The germline V gene has CDR1 MNHEY and CDR2 SMNVEV (reference sequence). This CDR3 has 14 amino acids. V was clipped by 3 bases and J by 1 base, with 7 bases between them. The chain's CDR3 is CASSFGGSNQPQHF. The CDR3 DNA reads as TGTGCCAGCAGTTTTGGAGGGAGCAATCAGCCCCAGCATTTT.

This clone was detected a few times. The chain joins TRBV2 to TRBJ1-5; D is undetermined. Trimming removed 2 bases from V and 4 bases from J, with 9 bases in between. From germline, CDR1 is SNHLY and CDR2 FYNNEI. This CDR3 has 14 amino acids. The chain's CDR3 is CASSETGMNQPQHF. The CDR3 nucleotides read TGTGCCAGCAGTGAAACCGGGATGAATCAGCCCCAGCATTTT. The full variable domain, in which reference TRBV2 and TRBJ1-5 provide the parts outside the CDR3, is EPEVTQTPSHQVTQMGQEVILRCVPISNHLYFYWYRQILGQKVEFLVSFYNNEISEKSEIFDDQFSVERPDGSNFTLKIRSTKLEDSAMYFCASSETGMNQPQHFGDGTRLSIL.

CDR3 coding DNA: TGTGCCAGCAGCTTGGACAGGGGGCCCTACGAGCAGTACTTC. Protein: CASSLDRGPYEQYF. The gene calls are TRBV5-6 and TRBJ2-7; 9 nucleotides align to TRBD1. Germline CDR1 SGHDT, CDR2 YYEEEE. The CDR3 runs 14 residues. The V and J ends lost 0 bases and 2 bases, in that order; junction bases with no gene match: 0.

The CDR3 bases are TGTGCCAGCAGTGAAAACTGGGACAGGAACACTGAAGCTTTCTTT. Protein sequence: CASSENWDRNTEAFF. The chain combines TRBV6-1 with TRBJ1-1; TRBD1 agrees at 7 bases. The CDR3 length is 15 residues. The V gene end was trimmed by 2 bases and the J gene end by 1 base; junction bases not matched to a gene: 4. From germline, CDR1 is MNHNS and CDR2 SASEGT.

The V gene is TRBV21-1, the J gene TRBJ2-5; the table's TRBD1 call for D was not verified on the DNA. TRBV21-1 is a documented pseudogene. The CDR3 is made up of 17 amino acids. In DNA, the CDR3 is TGTGCCAGCAGCAAAGCTTACGGGACAGGAAACCAAGAGACCCAGTACTTC. Translating gives CASSKAYGTGNQETQYF.

In its sample, this clone was seen once. This chain connects TRBV11-2 to TRBJ2-1; perhaps TRBD2 as D (5 bases). This CDR3 has 13 amino acids. Trimming left V 4 bases short and J 5 bases short, with 9 bases between. Germline values: CDR1 SGHAT, CDR2 FQNNGV. Written as DNA, the CDR3 is TGTGCCAGCAGCTCCGGACTTAACAATGAGCAGTTCTTC. Its protein product is CASSSGLNNEQFF.

The J gene is TRBJ1-6, the V gene TRBV7-9; possible D gene TRBD1, 5 bases. V was cut by 3 bases and J by 11 bases, with 8 bases left in between. CDR3 length equals 12 residues. The germline CDR1 and CDR2 sequences are SEHNR and FQNEAQ (reference sequence). This CDR3 reads CASSFDSPPLHF. The CDR3 region has the DNA TGTGCCAGCAGCTTTGACAGTCCACCCCTCCACTTT.

The J gene is TRBJ1-1, the V gene TRBV30; weak D call: TRBD1 (6 bases). This CDR3 is 14 amino acids long. The germline CDR1 and CDR2 sequences are GTSNPN and SVGIG (reference sequence). V was trimmed by 2 bases and J by 3 bases, leaving 13 bases between them. The chain's CDR3 is CAWSRNRDDTEAFF. CDR3 nucleotide sequence: TGTGCCTGGAGTCGCAACAGGGATGACACTGAAGCTTTCTTT.

The rearrangement joins TRBV19 to TRBJ1-2; D is perhaps TRBD1 (5 bases). Deletions cut 10 bases from V and 1 base from J, with 19 bases between. Germline V gene data show CDR1 as LNHDA and CDR2 as SQIVND (reference sequence). CDR3 size: 15 residues. The CDR3 loop is CATSKRGIDNYGYTF. In DNA form, the CDR3 reads TGTGCCACCTCCAAGCGGGGGATTGATAACTATGGCTACACCTTC.

The J gene is TRBJ1-5, the V gene TRBV19, with a tentative D call TRBD1 (6 bases). V dropped 6 bases and J dropped 7 bases, with 16 bases sitting between them. The germline CDR1 and CDR2 sequences are LNHDA and SQIVND (reference sequence). This CDR3 comprises 14 residues. CDR3 nucleotide sequence: TGTGCCAGTAGATCCACAGGGATTTTCCAGCCCCAGCATTTT. Its protein product is CASRSTGIFQPQHF.

With respect to this clone: The junction departs from germline at one end; a sequencing error may be responsible. V gene TRBV7-9 combines with J gene TRBJ1-2; 8 positions agree with TRBD1. This CDR3 region has 17 residues. Germline V gene lookup returns CDR1 SEHNR and CDR2 FQNEAQ (reference sequence). DNA for the CDR3: TGTGCCAGCACCTTAGGACAGGGAGTCTCAGGATACTATGGCTACACCTTC. It specifies CASTLGQGVSGYYGYTF.

This chain uses TRBV6-5 with TRBJ2-7, with D possibly matching TRBD2 (5 bases). The CDR3 totals 11 residues. Trimming pared 8 bases from V and 6 bases from J, leaving 11 bases between. From germline, CDR1 is MNHEY and CDR2 SVGAGI. The CDR3 DNA reads as TGTGCCAGCGGTGGACTGAGCGAGCAGTACTTC. It is translated as CASGGLSEQYF.

The rearrangement joins TRBV6-6 to TRBJ2-7, with D possibly being TRBD2 (6 bases). V lost 0 bases, J lost 3 bases, and 15 bases lay in between. Looked up from germline, CDR1 is MNHNY and CDR2 is SVGAGI (reference sequence). The CDR3 is 16 residues long. The CDR3 bases are TGTGCCAGCAGTTACTCATACGGGGAGGAGGGCTACGAGCAGTACTTC. Residues: CASSYSYGEEGYEQYF.

This clone was seen just once. A read error may produce the germline difference seen at one junction end. The chain joins TRBV13 to TRBJ1-2; TRBD1 aligns across 7 bases. This CDR3 region has 14 residues. Germline CDR1 reads PRHDT; CDR2 reads FYEKMQ (reference sequence). This chain's CDR3 is CASSFGTAKYGYTF. The DNA for the CDR3 is TGTGCCAGCAGCTTCGGGACAGCTAAGTATGGCTACACCTTC.

The chain uses TRBV7-3 and TRBJ2-3, with D tentatively TRBD1 (6 bases). This CDR3 has 17 amino acids. Germline V gene data show CDR1 as SGHTA and CDR2 as FQGTGA. V was clipped by 1 base and J by 6 bases, with 20 bases between them. DNA for the CDR3: TGTGCCAGCAGCTTAATGGCGATGGGACACCAAGGGGATACGCAGTATTTT. It translates to CASSLMAMGHQGDTQYF.

This clone was observed once. The genes are TRBV19 and TRBJ1-2, with a tentative D call TRBD1 (6 bases). The germline V gene has CDR1 LNHDA and CDR2 SQIVND (reference sequence). V gave up 6 bases and J gave up 8 bases, with 16 bases separating them. The CDR3 is 13 amino acids. CDR3 DNA: TGTGCCAGTAGCCCGGCAGGGGTTGGGGGCTACACCTTC. Its translation: CASSPAGVGGYTF.

The rearrangement joins TRBV25-1 to TRBJ2-7, with D possibly TRBD2 on 7 matching bases. Between the trimmed V and J ends, which lost 4 bases and 4 bases, there was a span of 23 bases. Germline V CDR1 and CDR2: MGHDK, SYGVNS. The CDR3 has 17 amino acids. CDR3 protein: CASSGPLGGAFGYEQYF. Written as DNA, the CDR3 is TGTGCCAGCAGTGGACCCTTAGGGGGGGCGTTCGGTTACGAGCAGTACTTC.

The chain employs TRBV6-1 and TRBJ2-5; 12 nucleotides line up with TRBD2. The CDR3 covers 14 residues. V was clipped by 4 bases and J by 6 bases; unmatched bases: 3. Germline V CDR1 and CDR2: MNHNS, SASEGT. This CDR3 reads CASSVLAGGKTQYF. CDR3 sequence (DNA): TGTGCCAGCAGTGTACTAGCGGGGGGAAAGACCCAGTACTTC.

The genes are TRBV19 and TRBJ2-2; 7 bases map to TRBD2. Germline V lookup: CDR1 LNHDA, CDR2 SQIVND (reference sequence). The CDR3 has 17 amino acids. The V and J ends lost 5 bases and 6 bases, in that order; junction bases with no gene match: 15. The CDR3 loop is CASSVFEPGGRAGELFF. CDR3 sequence (DNA): TGTGCCAGTAGTGTCTTCGAGCCGGGAGGACGGGCCGGGGAGCTGTTTTTT.

The chain couples TRBV2 to TRBJ2-5; D is unclear. V was clipped by 5 bases and J by 3 bases, with 4 bases between them. CDR1 is SNHLY and CDR2 is FYNNEI in the germline V gene. The CDR3 length is 11 residues. The CDR3 DNA reads TGTGCCAGCAGTTCAGAAGAGACCCAGTACTTC. This sequence encodes CASSSEETQYF.

The chain is built from TRBV6-5 and TRBJ1-2; D is unresolved. There are 13 residues in the CDR3. Trimming shortened V by 6 bases and J by 4 bases, and 12 bases separated the two germline ends. Germline lookup yields CDR1 MNHEY and CDR2 SVGAGI. This CDR3 reads CASSLRGPYGYTF. CDR3 DNA sequence: TGTGCCAGCAGCCTACGTGGTCCCTATGGCTACACCTTC.

This chain connects TRBV15 to TRBJ2-1; TRBD2 is a possible D gene (6 bases). V lost 0 bases and J lost 5, with 14 bases in between. The germline V gene has CDR1 LNHNV and CDR2 YYDKDF (reference sequence). The CDR3 is made up of 16 amino acids. The CDR3 DNA reads as TGTGCCACCAGCAGAGAGGGCGGGACGAAACACAATGAGCAGTTCTTC. Translation: CATSREGGTKHNEQFF.

This chain joins TRBV11-2 and TRBJ1-1, with 9 positions matching TRBD1. The V gene end was trimmed by 5 bases and the J gene end by 4 bases; junction bases not matched to a gene: 8. Germline V gene data show CDR1 as SGHAT and CDR2 as FQNNGV. The CDR3 is 15 amino acids. CDR3 protein: CASSNEQGAGTEAFF. DNA of the CDR3: TGTGCCAGCAGCAACGAACAGGGGGCGGGCACTGAAGCTTTCTTT.

The chain couples TRBV18 to TRBJ1-2; no firm D call. CDR1 and CDR2 from the germline V gene are KGHSH and LQKENI. The CDR3 extends over 16 amino acids. V was clipped by 3 bases and J by 0 bases, with 14 bases between them. Written as DNA, the CDR3 is TGTGCCAGCTCACCCAACCGTCCCGGAGCTAACTATGGCTACACCTTC. It codes for CASSPNRPGANYGYTF.

The rearrangement links TRBV27 to TRBJ1-4, with a tentative D call TRBD1 (6 bases). The V end lost 6 bases, the J end lost 10 bases, and 15 bases lay between the germline ends. Germline V CDR1 and CDR2: MNHEY, SMNVEV (reference sequence). The CDR3 length is 13 residues. The CDR3 region is CASRARGGGKLFF. The CDR3 DNA is TGTGCCAGCAGAGCCAGGGGTGGGGGAAAACTGTTTTTT.

This clone was recorded only once. The rearrangement uses TRBV2 and TRBJ1-2; weak D call: TRBD1 (6 bases). This CDR3 comprises 15 residues. Germline CDR1 SNHLY, CDR2 FYNNEI. V was trimmed by 5 bases and J by 3 bases, leaving 16 bases between them. The CDR3 bases are TGTGCCAGCAGTACTTACAGGGATTCAGACTATGGCTACACCTTC. This gives the protein CASSTYRDSDYGYTF.

This clone has only a few counts. The V and J genes are TRBV19 and TRBJ1-5, with 7 bases that match TRBD1. The ends lost 5 bases at V and 6 bases at J; junction bases unmatched: 7. CDR1 is LNHDA and CDR2 is SQIVND in the germline V gene (reference sequence). The CDR3 consists of 14 residues. In DNA form, the CDR3 reads TGTGCCAGTAGTCAACAGGGGTCGGTTCAGCCCCAGCATTTT. It codes for CASSQQGSVQPQHF. Together with reference TRBV19 and TRBJ1-5, the CDR3 gives the full variable domain: DGGITQSPKYLFRKEGQNVTLSCEQNLNHDAMYWYRQDPGQGLRLIYYSQIVNDFQKGDIAEGYSVSREKKESFPLTVTSAQKNPTAFYLCASSQQGSVQPQHFGDGTRLSIL.

The chain links TRBV2 to TRBJ1-2; the D is unclear. The V and J ends lost 2 bases and 4 bases respectively, with 11 bases between them. Looked up from germline, CDR1 is SNHLY and CDR2 is FYNNEI. The CDR3 has 14 residues. The CDR3 coding sequence is TGTGCCAGCAGTGAAACGGGGAGTGGCTATGGCTACACCTTC. This sequence encodes CASSETGSGYGYTF.

The genes are TRBV5-1 and TRBJ2-4; 9 bases align to TRBD2. The CDR3 has 17 amino acids. The J segment lost 0 bases and the V segment lost 0 bases, leaving 4 bases of the junction unmatched. CDR1 and CDR2 from the germline V gene are SGHRS and YFSETQ. In nucleotides, the CDR3 is TGCGCCAGCAGCTTGGTTATAGCGGGGGTAGCCAAAAACATTCAGTACTTC. It encodes CASSLVIAGVAKNIQYF. The whole variable domain, remainder taken from reference TRBV5-1 and TRBJ2-4, is KAGVTQTPRYLIKTRGQQVTLSCSPISGHRSVSWYQQTPGQGLQFLFEYFSETQRNKGNFPGRFSGRQFSNSRSEMNVSTLELGDSALYLCASSLVIAGVAKNIQYFGAGTRLSVL.